Described below is a single T cell receptor (beta chain) sequence and its context. What it binds is unknown. Here immunoSEQ multiplex PCR was the method, and the copy in TCRdb shows in-frame clones only, minus some. The sample lists fewer than 2.5 million clones, 93% occurring once. The CDR3 runs to 14 residues. Germline CDR1 reads MNHNS; CDR2 reads SASEGT. The V gene lost 4 bases and the J gene lost 6 bases, with 16 bases spanning the gap. The data were taken from a study of shared clonotypes between healthy human individuals. Study-wide points: Only blood underwent sampling, and tissue repertoires likely differ.

Caucasian adults living in Nashville, Tennessee, provided all samples. The TCR originated in a man younger than 35 in good health. Some clones in this sample may be carry-over from other donors' samples. The genes are TRBV6-1 and TRBJ2-7; D uncertain. Sequencing was done on a sample of naive CD4+ T cells from PBMCs. Stated subset: CD45RA+ positively selected. The CDR3 DNA follows: TGTGCCAGCAGTGGGGGAAGCCTCCCCGTCGAGCAGTACTTC. It codes for CASSGGSLPVEQYF.